This TCR beta chain originates from a study of control samples from healthy donors and cancer patients. This CDR3 has 16 residues. Looked up from germline, CDR1 is SGHRS and CDR2 is YFSETQ. Trimming removed 4 bases from V and 5 bases from J; junction bases left unmatched: 9. This table comes from immunoSEQ multiplex PCR, and its TCRdb copy is limited to in-frame clones, with some not included. The data show 120,000 or so clones, approximately 90% seen once. The TCR comes from a woman aged 55-70 years with lung cancer. The V gene is TRBV5-1, the J gene TRBJ2-1, with TRBD2 matching over 10 bases. Sample: PBMCs. CDR3 in amino acids: CASSLHLAGEHNEQFF. CDR3 in DNA: TGCGCCAGCAGCCTACACCTAGCGGGAGAACACAATGAGCAGTTCTTC.